This TCR beta chain was identified in a study of human T cells and chemical hapten exposure (dated by TCRdb to the early 2020s). General notes on the study: For sensitization, 2% DPC in acetone was applied to a roughly 2 cm by roughly 2 cm area of upper inner arm skin. Weekly therapeutic DPC doses were additionally applied to the scalp of patients throughout the approximately 25-week study period. Patch testing on the upper back used Finn chambers containing 0.01% DPC, with scoring done after 6 days according to International Contact Dermatitis Research Group standards. The patient cohort, mostly female, included alopecia areata with under or over 50% scalp involvement, alopecia totalis and alopecia universalis. Libraries were pooled for sequencing, and per-sample TCR yields varied mainly because of small differences in library volumes within the pool. This study followed changes in the peripheral blood TCR repertoire in vivo during primary and secondary sensitization of alopecia patients to the hapten diphenylcyclopropenone (DPC). Blood samples were taken from patients before sensitization (week 0) and at 2, 6 and about 24 weeks after DPC sensitization. Blood for TCR sequencing was provided by twenty-nine alopecia patients at one to four time points (pre-sensitization, 2, 6 and 24 weeks).

Receptor amplification or capture employed RACE. Data came from a NextSeq 500. Library preparation attached unique molecular identifiers to individual cDNA molecules for quantitative, reproducible TCR counting. Both TCR alpha and TCR beta chains were sequenced from each blood RNA sample. The source study handled its data this way. The median number of TCRs per sample was roughly 100,000, ranging from about 20,000 to 750,000. The Decombinator software suite was used to annotate the V, J and CDR3 of the TCR reads. For PS versus PT1 abundance plots, all samples were subsampled to the same number of TCRs (28,000). Expanded TCRs were defined as absent before sensitization and observed at least eight times at the 2-week time point. TCRdb took the public reads, trimmed them with fastp at Q25, ran MiXCR for clone calling and kept in-frame beta chains. Records with the same CDR3 protein are collapsed into one entry carrying the most frequent genes and DNA. The V and J calls come from TCRdb's annotation, not from the publication. This sample holds over 55,000 distinct CDR3 sequences; around 10% were observed only once. Roughly 1.4% of the sample lies in the top ten.

Broad study findings and their caveats: Repeated subsampling changed both the strength of the expansion versus patch-test correlation and the threshold at which that correlation became significant. Alopecia, a presumed autoimmune disease, was present in all patients, so the immune response of the patients might differ from that of healthy individuals. No change with DPC sensitization was found in the number of TCRs above 1 in 1000 frequency, and no evidence of global repertoire structure alterations was found. A positive correlation was found between the number of PT1 expanded TCRs and patch test score, with significance reached at thresholds 8, 16 and 32 but not 4. Compared with pre-sensitization or healthy control sets, expanded TCRs formed significantly more large CDR3 similarity clusters, which is consistent with antigen-driven responses.

The sample's time point label, in plain terms: patch test 3, about 24 weeks after DPC sensitization. The sample's treatment or condition label, in plain terms: therapeutic diphenylcyclopropenone sensitization with weekly scalp DPC. At each patch-test visit, blood was drawn before the patch test was applied. Eligible patients were aged 18 to 70, diagnosed with alopecia, deemed suitable for DPC therapy, and excluded if pregnant. Total RNA was isolated from unfractionated whole blood collected in Tempus Blood RNA tubes. To note about this clonotype: Its specific antigen is unknown. No much larger clone exists at a distance of one base, and base qualities are not known.

Germline trimming amounts to 6 bases on V and 0 bases on J, with 5 as the count of junction bases outside the gene matches. There are 15 amino acids in the CDR3, from cysteine to phenylalanine inclusive. The kept DNA is CDR3 alone, 45 bases in frame from the first base. This specimen consisted of whole blood, obtained in connection with sensitization to the hapten diphenylcyclopropenone (DPC). This sequence was found in a woman aged 45-65 years with alopecia areata. Some clones in this sample may be carry-over from other donors' samples. The rearranged chain carries TRBV12-3 or TRBV12-4 and TRBJ2-1, with 7 bases matching TRBD1. The DNA sequence reads TGTGCCAGCAGAAAGGGACAGAGCTCCTACAATGAGCAGTTCTTC. It is translated as CASRKGQSSYNEQFF.